Listed below are T cell receptor beta chains from one sample, sequenced in a study of shared clonotypes between healthy human individuals. TCRdb's copy holds only in-frame clones and misses some; the assay was immunoSEQ multiplex PCR. This sample has more than 550,000 clones; roughly two thirds occur once, and the top ten carry more than 1.5%. The specimen sequenced was memory CD4+ T cells sorted from blood. All receptors derive from a woman under 40 in good health. Each CDR3 is given with its conserved first and last residue. The D gene is left open where the match is weak. A clone size is listed for some rows: how often the clone was seen (once, few, many), or a class if it is expanded.

>once|TRBD2|TRBV7-9|17|TRBJ2-1
TGTGCCAGCAGCCTCCGGACTAGCGGGACCAAATACAATGAGCAGTTCTTC
CASSLRTSGTKYNEQFF
>-|-|TRBV10-2|14|TRBJ1-5
TGCGCCAGCAGTTGGGTGGCGGGCAATCAGCCCCAGCATTTT
CASSWVAGNQPQHF
>-|TRBD1|TRBV6-1|14|TRBJ1-5
TGTGCCAGCAGATTTACAGGGGGCGGTCAGCCCCAGCATTTT
CASRFTGGGQPQHF
>-|-|TRBV6-6|14|TRBJ2-7
TGTGCCAGCAGGGGGACCTTGTTCTCCTACGAGCAGTACTTC
CASRGTLFSYEQYF
>-|TRBD2|TRBV7-9|17|TRBJ2-7
TGTGCCAGCAGCTTAGGAGTCTCTAGCGGGAGCTTCTACGAGCAGTACTTC
CASSLGVSSGSFYEQYF
>-|TRBD2|TRBV7-9|14|TRBJ2-7
TGTGCCAGCAGCCCGCTAGCGGGAGGCTACGAGCAGTACTTC
CASSPLAGGYEQYF
>-|TRBD1|TRBV2|14|TRBJ1-1
TGTGCCAGCACCCTGGGGGACAGGGGGTCCCTAGCTTTCTTT
CASTLGDRGSLAFF
>few|-|TRBV6-5|14|TRBJ1-4
TGTGCCAGCAGTAGCGTGTCAACTAATGAAAAACTGTTTTTT
CASSSVSTNEKLFF
>-|-|TRBV7-8|15|TRBJ2-7
TGTGCCAGCAGCTTAGGTGCTTATTGGCCCTACGAGCAGTACTTC
CASSLGAYWPYEQYF
>-|-|TRBV18|14|TRBJ1-1
TGTGCCAGCTCCCCGGGAGGGGGGGGCACTGAAGCTTTCTTT
CASSPGGGGTEAFF
>-|TRBD2|TRBV19|16|TRBJ2-7
TGTGCCAGTAGTATAAATTCGGCTAGCGGGAACTACGAGCAGTACTTC
CASSINSASGNYEQYF
>once|TRBD2|TRBV6-6|14|TRBJ2-1
TGTGCCAGCATTGGGACTAGAGCTCTAAATGAGCAGTTCTTC
CASIGTRALNEQFF
>few|-|TRBV5-4|16|TRBJ2-5
TGTGCCAGCAGCTTGGCCAGAGGCATTTCTGAAGAGACCCAGTACTTC
CASSLARGISEETQYF
>-|TRBD2|TRBV5-1|16|TRBJ2-7
TGCGCCAGCAGCTTGGCTCCGGGACTAGCGGGTTACGAGCAGTACTTC
CASSLAPGLAGYEQYF
>-|-|TRBV5-6|11|TRBJ1-1
TGTGCCAGCAGCTTGTTCTCTGAAGCTTTCTTT
CASSLFSEAFF
>-|-|TRBV6-5|14|TRBJ1-4
TGTGCCAGCAGCCGGGACGGGACTAATGAAAAACTGTTTTTT
CASSRDGTNEKLFF
>-|-|TRBV6-1|12|TRBJ2-7
TGTGCCAGCAGCGCAGGAAACTACGAGCAGTACTTC
CASSAGNYEQYF
>few|TRBD1|TRBV18|14|TRBJ2-7
TGTGCCAGCTCACCACCGGGACAGAGCTACGAGCAGTACTTC
CASSPPGQSYEQYF
>-|TRBD1|TRBV2|15|TRBJ1-2
TGTGCCAGCAGGGAGGCCGGGACAGGGGACGGGGGCTACACCTTC
CASREAGTGDGGYTF
>-|TRBD2|TRBV7-9|15|TRBJ2-3
TGTGCCAGCAGCCCTAAGCGGGGCGGCACAGATACGCAGTATTTT
CASSPKRGGTDTQYF
>-|-|TRBV30|14|TRBJ1-1
TGTGCCTGGAGTAGGCAGTGGGGGAACACTGAAGCTTTCTTT
CAWSRQWGNTEAFF
>few|-|TRBV19|14|TRBJ1-5
TGTGCCAGTAGTAGGCAGAATAGCAATCAGCCCCAGCATTTT
CASSRQNSNQPQHF
>-|TRBD2|TRBV5-4|16|TRBJ2-2
TGTGCCAGCAGCTCCGGTAGCGGGAGGGAAACCGGGGAGCTGTTTTTT
CASSSGSGRETGELFF
>-|-|TRBV4-2|15|TRBJ2-5
TGTGCCAGCAGCCGAAATCCGGGCTCCGAAGAGACCCAGTACTTC
CASSRNPGSEETQYF
>-|-|TRBV5-1|15|TRBJ1-2
TGCGCCAGCAGCCTCTCCACAGGGAGGGACTATGGCTACACCTTC
CASSLSTGRDYGYTF
>few|-|TRBV6-1|15|TRBJ2-7
TGTGCCAGCAGTGAAGACCGTAGAGGGCCCTACGAGCAGTACTTC
CASSEDRRGPYEQYF
>-|-|TRBV7-9|12|TRBJ2-1
TGTGCCAGCAGCTTTCCGTACAATGAGCAGTTCTTC
CASSFPYNEQFF
>-|-|TRBV28|11|TRBJ1-2
TGTGCCAGCGAGGGGAACTATGGCTACACCTTC
CASEGNYGYTF
>-|TRBD2|TRBV5-4|15|TRBJ2-3
TGTGCCAGCAGCATCGGGACTAGCGGGCCAGATACGCAGTATTTT
CASSIGTSGPDTQYF
>once|TRBD1|TRBV30|14|TRBJ2-7
TGTGCCTGGAGCCCCGATACAGGGGCCTACGAGCAGTACTTC
CAWSPDTGAYEQYF
>-|TRBD1|TRBV28|17|TRBJ1-4
TGTGCCAGTCGGAGACAGGGGGCAAAGGCAACTAATGAAAAACTGTTTTTT
CASRRQGAKATNEKLFF
>few|TRBD1|TRBV16|17|TRBJ1-2
TGTGCCAGCAGCCACTCTCCTAGACAGGGTGGGATCGGTGGCTACACCTTC
CASSHSPRQGGIGGYTF
>-|TRBD1|TRBV10-2|16|TRBJ2-2
TGCGCCAGCAGAAGGGACAGGAACGCGAACACCGGGGAGCTGTTTTTT
CASRRDRNANTGELFF
>-|-|TRBV27|15|TRBJ2-7
TGTGCCAGCAGTTCCGCGAGTTGGGCGCCGGACGAGCAGTACTTC
CASSSASWAPDEQYF
>-|TRBD2|TRBV7-2|15|TRBJ2-1
TGTGCCAGCAGACACGTGAGCGGGAGGGCCGATGAGCAGTTCTTC
CASRHVSGRADEQFF
>few|TRBD1|TRBV11-3|16|TRBJ2-7
TGTGCCAGCAGCTTGTTAGGGGGCATCACTACCTACGAGCAGTACTTC
CASSLLGGITTYEQYF
>few|-|TRBV10-3|13|TRBJ2-3
TGTGCCATCAGTGTTATGGTGGGGGATACGCAGTATTTT
CAISVMVGDTQYF
>-|-|TRBV6-6|13|TRBJ1-5
TGTGCCAGCAGTTACGAGGAGCAACAGCCCCAGCATTTT
CASSYEEQQPQHF
>-|-|TRBV27|13|TRBJ1-1
TGTGCCAGCACCTGGGGGCCGGGAACTGAAGCTTTCTTT
CASTWGPGTEAFF
>-|TRBD2|TRBV7-9|17|TRBJ2-2
TGTGCCAGCAGCTTGGCGGGACTAGCGGGATTAACCGGGGAGCTGTTTTTT
CASSLAGLAGLTGELFF
>-|TRBD1|TRBV29-1|12|TRBJ2-5
TGCAGCGGCGGCGGACAGGGAGAGACCCAGTACTTC
CSGGGQGETQYF
>once|TRBD1|TRBV5-1|16|TRBJ2-3
TGCGCCAGCAGCACCGGACAGGGGCCGAGCACAGATACGCAGTATTTT
CASSTGQGPSTDTQYF
>-|TRBD1|TRBV28|15|TRBJ1-3
TGTGCCAGCACCCTGACAGGGTATAAGGGAAACACCATATATTTT
CASTLTGYKGNTIYF
>few|TRBD2|TRBV7-2|18|TRBJ2-7
TGTGCCAGCAGCTTAAGGCAATTCGGACTAGCGGACTCCTACGAGCAGTACTTC
CASSLRQFGLADSYEQYF
>-|TRBD1|TRBV9|15|TRBJ2-7
TGTGCCAGCAGCCGCACTGGGACAGGGGTCTACGAGCAGTACTTC
CASSRTGTGVYEQYF
>-|-|TRBV19|13|TRBJ2-3
TGTGCCAGTGGGGGGACGCGCACAGATACGCAGTATTTT
CASGGTRTDTQYF
>-|-|TRBV27|14|TRBJ1-2
TGTGCCAGCGGTTCAGGGAGGGGAGAGAGTGGCTACACCTTC
CASGSGRGESGYTF
>-|-|TRBV6-5|14|TRBJ2-7
TGTGCCAGCAGTTTCCGGCATCTCGTAGGCGAGCAGTACTTC
CASSFRHLVGEQYF
>-|-|TRBV14|16|TRBJ1-2
TGTGCCAGCAGCCAAGACTGGCTTCGGGGGCGCAATGGCTACACCTTC
CASSQDWLRGRNGYTF
>few|-|TRBV6-5|15|TRBJ2-1
TGTGCCAGCAGTTTGGTTAGCTTCTCCTACAATGAGCAGTTCTTC
CASSLVSFSYNEQFF
>once|-|TRBV6-6|13|TRBJ2-3
TGTGCCAGCAGCCCTAGGGCCACAGATACGCAGTATTTT
CASSPRATDTQYF